These 3 T cell receptor beta chains came from one sample sequenced in a study of blood T cell repertoires in COVID-19. Assay: immunoSEQ multiplex PCR; the TCRdb copy retains only in-frame clones and omits some. Of about 190,000 clones listed, roughly 90% are singletons. The sequenced material came from peripheral blood. The source is a man aged 40-49 years with acute or convalescent COVID-19.

This clone was found a few times. The J gene is TRBJ1-1, the V gene TRBV10-3; 7 bases map to TRBD1. J lost 0 bases, V lost 3 bases, and 1 base had no gene match. Germline V gene sequence: CDR1 ENHRY, CDR2 SYGVKD. The CDR3 has 14 residues. CDR3 residues: CAISDGTVNTEAFF. In nucleotides, the CDR3 is TGTGCCATCAGTGATGGGACAGTGAACACTGAAGCTTTCTTT.

The CDR3: CASSGDPLDMIGDYNSPLHF. CDR3 bases: TGTGCCAGCAGCGGAGACCCCCTGGATATGATAGGAGACTATAATTCACCCCTCCACTTT. V usage is TRBV9 and J usage is TRBJ1-6; no definite D call. The CDR3 runs 20 residues. V lost 3 bases and J 3 bases, leaving 25 bases between the germline ends. In germline, CDR1 is SGDLS, CDR2 YYNGEE.

In this sample, this clone turned up once. The V call is TRBV10-3, the J call TRBJ1-4, with 7 bases aligning to TRBD1. Germline V CDR1 and CDR2: ENHRY, SYGVKD. The length of the CDR3 is 14 residues. V shed 6 bases, J shed 0 bases, and the junction held 1 base outside the gene matches. The chain's CDR3 is CAIRGQATNEKLFF. As DNA, the CDR3 is TGTGCCATCAGAGGACAGGCAACTAATGAAAAACTGTTTTTT.